The 7 T cell receptor beta chains in this list originate from one sample, sequenced in a study of shared clonotypes between healthy human individuals. Measured with immunoSEQ multiplex PCR; TCRdb has only the in-frame clones, and not every one. The top ten clones hold around 1.1% of a sample with more than 2 million clones, 85% to 95% of them seen once. Naive CD8 cells, CD45RO-negative and positively selected for CCR7, excluded terminally differentiated effector memory CD45RA+ cells. Sequencing was performed on naive CD8+ T cells sorted from blood. The receptor set was obtained from a man between 18 and 29 years old in good health.

The V and J genes are TRBV6-5 and TRBJ2-3; unclear D gene. The CDR3 length is 13 residues. Germline V lookup: CDR1 MNHEY, CDR2 SVGAGI. V was clipped by 5 bases and J by 6 bases, with 12 bases between them. Here the CDR3 DNA reads TGTGCCAGCAGTCCTCTGTCACCGGATACGCAGTATTTT. Translation gives CASSPLSPDTQYF.

This clone was seen only once. The V gene is TRBV18, the J gene TRBJ2-5; 11 bases map to TRBD2. Looked up from germline, CDR1 is KGHSH and CDR2 is LQKENI. The trim removed 3 bases at V and 2 bases at J, leaving 8 bases unmatched. The CDR3 spans 17 residues. The CDR3 nucleotides read TGTGCCAGCTCACCGAACCGCGGGACTAGCGGACAAGAGACCCAGTACTTC. Translated, it gives CASSPNRGTSGQETQYF.

On this clone itself: This sample includes further DNA sequences coding for the same CDR3. The chain joins TRBV4-1 to TRBJ1-1, with unresolved D. The germline V and J ends were trimmed by 1 base and 8 bases, with 8 bases remaining between them. Looked up from germline, CDR1 is MGHRA and CDR2 is YSYEKL. This CDR3 is built from 12 residues. CDR3 protein: CASSQGSTEAFF. CDR3 in DNA: TGCGCCAGCAGCCAAGGCTCGACAGAAGCTTTCTTT.

The V and J genes are TRBV6-1 and TRBJ2-7, with D unclear. The ends were cut back, 2 bases at V and 2 bases at J, with 4 bases in the middle. The CDR3 extends over 12 amino acids. Germline V CDR1 and CDR2: MNHNS, SASEGT. Here the CDR3 reads CASSEFTYEQYF. The CDR3 nucleotides are TGTGCCAGCAGTGAATTTACCTACGAGCAGTACTTC.

The V and J genes are TRBV6-5 and TRBJ2-5, with TRBD2 as a possible D gene (5 bases). The CDR3 spans 16 residues. Germline values: CDR1 MNHEY, CDR2 SVGAGI. Trimming cost V 4 bases and J 3 bases, with 18 bases left between them. For the CDR3, the DNA is TGTGCCAGCAGTTCCCCTCGGGCTCTGACTAAAGAGACCCAGTACTTC. This codes for CASSSPRALTKETQYF.

The rearrangement links TRBV4-3 to TRBJ2-7; 8 bases line up with TRBD2. Germline V gene data show CDR1 as LGHNA and CDR2 as YSLEER. CDR3 length: 15 amino acids. V lost 0 bases and J lost 3; bases outside the gene matches: 4. Here the CDR3 DNA reads TGCGCCAGCAGCCAAGAGACGGGGGGGTACTACGAGCAGTACTTC. This translates into CASSQETGGYYEQYF.

The chain carries TRBV6-1 and TRBJ2-3; 11 nucleotides align to TRBD2. Germline V gene lookup returns CDR1 MNHNS and CDR2 SASEGT. There are 19 residues in the CDR3. Losses at the gene ends were 4 bases for V and 0 bases for J; bases not matched to a gene: 12. The CDR3 bases are TGTGCCAGCAGTGTTAATCGCCTAGCGGGAGGCTATAGCACAGATACGCAGTATTTT. The encoded protein is CASSVNRLAGGYSTDTQYF.